Sequencing of this TCR beta chain was carried out in a study of cytomegalovirus exposure and HLA in healthy donors. Details on this clone: Its antigen is not identified.

Study-wide findings and caveats: While the bulk of TCR sequences proved rare, some public TCRs turned up in many donors. In vitro assays verified that three CMV-associated chains recognized CMV antigens specifically. The study flagged about 150 TCR beta chains as cytomegalovirus-associated.

The method was immunoSEQ multiplex PCR; TCRdb's version includes in-frame clones alone and lacks a portion of them. The data hold a few hundred thousand clones, with more than 80% observed a single time. The CDR3 totals 16 residues. V was clipped by 5 bases and J by 5 bases, with 19 bases between them. Germline values: CDR1 SGHAT, CDR2 FQDESV (reference sequence). Sequenced sample: PBMCs. The receptor's source is a woman aged 18-29 years in good health and CMV-seronegative. The V gene is TRBV11-1, the J gene TRBJ2-1; weak D call: TRBD1 (5 bases). CDR3 nucleotide sequence: TGTGCCAGCAGCCCAGTGGGGCAGGGTAGAAACAATGAGCAGTTCTTC. This sequence encodes CASSPVGQGRNNEQFF.